This note documents a single T cell receptor (beta chain) sequence. This sample was included in a study of cytomegalovirus exposure and HLA in healthy donors. Primers included in the PCR were 60 Vbeta and 13 Jbeta primers. Profiled with immunoSEQ multiplex PCR; TCRdb holds only in-frame clones, not every one. The table includes about 140,000 clones, about four fifths detected once. The TCR comes from a woman aged 18-29 years in good health and CMV-seropositive. Sequenced input: PBMCs.

The CDR3, as DNA: TGTGCCAGCAGCTTAGGGACTAGCGGGGGCACAGATACGCAGTATTTT. Translation: CASSLGTSGGTDTQYF. This chain uses TRBV7-6 with TRBJ2-3; 12 nucleotides line up with TRBD2. This CDR3 has 16 amino acids. CDR1 is SGHVS, CDR2 FNYEAQ, per germline. J gave up 1 base and V 1 base, and 0 bases lay outside the gene matches.